This T cell receptor (beta chain) was captured in a study of shared clonotypes between healthy human individuals (dated by TCRdb to between 2020 and 2021). About the study as a whole: The cohort comprised a couple of women and three men aged 18 to 49 years. Between about 0.94 and 8.9 billion PBMCs per donor were obtained by leukapheresis. For each donor, CD4 naive and CD4 memory were each run on three plates, CD8 naive on two plates, and CD8 memory on one plate. To increase sequencing depth and limit assay-specific biases, TCR repertoire library preparation and sequencing were carried out by different laboratories using diverse techniques. Blood TCR repertoires of five healthy adults were deeply sequenced to estimate repertoire size and the extent of clonotype sharing between individuals.

TCR CDR3 regions were amplified from genomic DNA by multiplex PCR using the deep immunoSEQ assay. Genomic DNA extracted from each cell subset was distributed evenly over all wells of several immunoSEQ 96-well plates, and each plate served as one replicate. For sorted subsets, 200 ng of genomic DNA, equivalent to 30,000 or so T cell genomes, went into each replicate PCR. Purified libraries were quantified with a Qubit 3.0 fluorometer, sized on a Bioanalyzer 2100, and re-quantified with the KAPA Library Quantification kit. Every immunoSEQ 96-well plate was sequenced on a separate single-read 150-cycle Illumina NextSeq 550 flow cell. Per the original workflow: Because only junctional sequences without quality scores were contained in the immunoSEQ output, filtering matching that applied to full-length reads could not be performed. To assign V/J genes and CDR3, sequences were annotated using PyIR, a Python wrapper for IgBLAST v1.9, with IMGT germline references. Reads were removed for weak V/J assignments (E-value above 1e-6), missing CDR3, stop codons, out-of-frame junctions, or ambiguous translated residues. V3J clonotypes were defined as sequences sharing an identical inferred V gene, J gene, and CDR3 amino acid sequence. Percentage overlap between repertoires was calculated by dividing the number of shared unique clonotypes by the size of the smaller repertoire. Richness of each repertoire was evaluated using RTK rarefaction, the Chao1 estimator, and Recon v2.1 estimates of unobserved clonotypes. Generation probabilities were computed with OLGA for all TCRbeta clonotypes obtained by the gDNA method from four donors. Here the immuneACCESS table is served through TCRdb, limited to in-frame sequences with V and J called. Missing clones are a known gap in these copies; in checked studies unresolved V genes cover under half, and the rest lacks a known reason. V, J and clone size derive from that table, while D and trimming were established from the DNA sequence. The table for this sample lists a few million clones; about 92% of them were counted only once. Clones ranked in the top ten supply 0.39% of the sample.

Healthy HIV-negative adults with no recently reported acute infections or vaccinations were included as donors. Only Caucasian adults living in Nashville, Tennessee, USA were represented among the donors. CD4+ T cells were enriched through magnetic negative selection, after which naive cells were positively selected on CD45RA and the remaining negative fraction served as the memory subset. Blood was collected by leukapheresis, and PBMCs were isolated by Ficoll-Histopaque density gradient centrifugation and then cryopreserved in liquid nitrogen vapor phase. Analytical flow cytometry was used to check the purity and quantity of each magnetically sorted T cell population. From each sorted fraction, genomic DNA was isolated and quantified by UV absorbance on a Nanodrop 2000c. Taken from the germline V gene, the CDR1 and CDR2 loops are SGDLS and YYNGEE. Inclusive of the bounding cysteine and phenylalanine, the CDR3 is 16 residues long. The DNA shown is the 48-base CDR3, in frame from base 1. Germline trimming amounts to 4 bases on V and 1 base on J, with 7 as the count of junction bases outside the gene matches.

Study-wide findings and limitations: Incomplete sequencing was indicated by rarefaction of sorted-subset datasets, despite the large sequencing depth. Pairwise subsampling led to the expectation that sequencing depth would affect the degree of clonotype sharing among donors. The small number of donors limited the genetic and exposure-history diversity represented. When several donors were compared, the shared fraction of clonotypes was 5% to 6.5% for naive CD4, over 3% for naive CD8, 2.3% for memory CD4, and roughly 0.4% for memory CD8. Sampling was limited to blood, and TCR repertoires in tissue likely differ from TCR repertoires in blood. Compared with non-shared clonotypes, the clonotypes found in all four sorted-subset donors had higher generation probabilities. Estimated clonotype richness was generally larger for naive than for memory subsets.

A word on this clone: What this receptor recognizes is not known. No qualities accompany the bases; no much larger clone lies one base away.

The sample consisted of naive CD4+ T cells from PBMCs. Reading the label with the study, this specimen's cell subset or site is: CD45RA+ positively selected. This sequence was found in a man aged 18-30 years in good health. Some clones in this sample may be carry-over from other donors' samples. The chain is encoded by TRBV9 joined to TRBJ2-3, with 9 junctional bases fitting TRBD2. CDR3 reads: CASSSGAGGGTDTQYF. Read as DNA, the sequence is TGTGCCAGCAGCAGTGGGGCGGGAGGGGGCACAGATACGCAGTATTTT.